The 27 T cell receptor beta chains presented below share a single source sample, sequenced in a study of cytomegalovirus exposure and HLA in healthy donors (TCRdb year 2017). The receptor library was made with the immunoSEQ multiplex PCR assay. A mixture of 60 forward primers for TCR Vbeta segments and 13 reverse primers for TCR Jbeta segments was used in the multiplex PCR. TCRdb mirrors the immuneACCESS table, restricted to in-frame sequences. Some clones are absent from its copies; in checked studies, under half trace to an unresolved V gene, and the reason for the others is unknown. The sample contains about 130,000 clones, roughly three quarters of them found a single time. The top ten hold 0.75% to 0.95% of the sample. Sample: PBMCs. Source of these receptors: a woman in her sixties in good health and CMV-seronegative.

As DNA, the CDR3 is TGTGCTAGTGGTTTTGGACAGGGGGCGGGCGGGGAGCTGTTTTTT. It translates to CASGFGQGAGGELFF. This chain joins TRBV12-5 and TRBJ2-2; 11 positions agree with TRBD1. Germline V gene lookup returns CDR1 LGHNT and CDR2 FRNRAP. This CDR3 is 15 amino acids long. Losses at the gene ends were 3 bases for V and 7 bases for J; bases not matched to a gene: 4.

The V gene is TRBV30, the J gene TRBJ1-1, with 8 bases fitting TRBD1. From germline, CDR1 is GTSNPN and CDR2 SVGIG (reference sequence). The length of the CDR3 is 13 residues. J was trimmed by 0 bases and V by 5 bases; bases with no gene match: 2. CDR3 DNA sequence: TGTGCCTGGCACAGGGGGATGAACACTGAAGCTTTCTTT. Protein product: CAWHRGMNTEAFF.

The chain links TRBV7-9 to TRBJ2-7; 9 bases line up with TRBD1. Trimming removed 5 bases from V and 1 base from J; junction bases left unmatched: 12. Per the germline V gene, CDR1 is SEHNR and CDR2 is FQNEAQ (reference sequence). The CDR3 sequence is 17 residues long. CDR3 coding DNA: TGTGCCAGCAGCCTCTTCCCCGGGACAGGGCGGTCCTACGAGCAGTACTTC. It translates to CASSLFPGTGRSYEQYF. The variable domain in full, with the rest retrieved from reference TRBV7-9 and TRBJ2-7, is DTGVSQNPRHKITKRGQNVTFRCDPISEHNRLYWYRQTLGQGPEFLTYFQNEAQLEKSRLLSDRFSAERPKGSFSTLEIQRTEQGDSAMYLCASSLFPGTGRSYEQYFGPGTRLTVT.

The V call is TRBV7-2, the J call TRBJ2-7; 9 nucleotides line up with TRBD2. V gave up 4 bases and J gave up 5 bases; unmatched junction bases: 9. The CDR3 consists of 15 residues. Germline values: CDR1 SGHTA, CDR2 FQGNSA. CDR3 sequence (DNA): TGTGCCAGCAGCTCCGGAGGCGGGGGGGTTAACGAGCAGTACTTC. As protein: CASSSGGGGVNEQYF.

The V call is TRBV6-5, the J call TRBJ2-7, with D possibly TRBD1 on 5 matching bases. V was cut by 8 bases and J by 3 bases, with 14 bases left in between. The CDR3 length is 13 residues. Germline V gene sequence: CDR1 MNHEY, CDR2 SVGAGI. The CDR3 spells CASQKGFSYEQYF. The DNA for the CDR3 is TGTGCCAGCCAGAAGGGGTTCAGCTACGAGCAGTACTTC.

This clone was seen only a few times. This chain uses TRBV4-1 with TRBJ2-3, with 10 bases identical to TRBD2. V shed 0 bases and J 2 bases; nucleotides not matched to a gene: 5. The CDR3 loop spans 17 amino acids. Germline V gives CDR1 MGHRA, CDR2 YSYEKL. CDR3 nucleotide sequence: TGCGCCAGCAGCCAAGAACATAGCGGGAGGAACACAGATACGCAGTATTTT. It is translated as CASSQEHSGRNTDTQYF.

Here the CDR3 reads CASRGGGAGKNIQYF. DNA of the CDR3: TGTGCCAGCAGGGGAGGGGGGGCTGGCAAAAACATTCAGTACTTC. The V and J genes are TRBV2 and TRBJ2-4, with D maybe TRBD2 (7 bases). The V and J ends lost 6 bases and 3 bases respectively, with 15 bases between them. The CDR3 loop spans 15 amino acids. Germline V gene lookup returns CDR1 SNHLY and CDR2 FYNNEI.

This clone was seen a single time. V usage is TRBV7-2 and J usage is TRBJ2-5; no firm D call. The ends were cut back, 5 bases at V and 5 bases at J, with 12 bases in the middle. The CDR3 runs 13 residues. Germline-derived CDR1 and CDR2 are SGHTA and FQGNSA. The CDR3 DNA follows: TGTGCCAGCAGCCCTCCTCCCCCGGAGACCCAGTACTTC. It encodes CASSPPPPETQYF. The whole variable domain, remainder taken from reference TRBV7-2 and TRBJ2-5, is GAGVSQSPSNKVTEKGKDVELRCDPISGHTALYWYRQSLGQGLEFLIYFQGNSAPDKSGLPSDRFSAERTGGSVSTLTIQRTQQEDSAVYLCASSPPPPETQYFGPGTRLLVL.

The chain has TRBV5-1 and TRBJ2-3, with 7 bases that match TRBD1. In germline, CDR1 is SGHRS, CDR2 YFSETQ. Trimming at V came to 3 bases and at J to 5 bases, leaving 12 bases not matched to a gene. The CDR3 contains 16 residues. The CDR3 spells CASSWFGEGARDTQYF. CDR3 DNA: TGCGCCAGCAGCTGGTTTGGCGAGGGGGCCCGAGATACGCAGTATTTT.

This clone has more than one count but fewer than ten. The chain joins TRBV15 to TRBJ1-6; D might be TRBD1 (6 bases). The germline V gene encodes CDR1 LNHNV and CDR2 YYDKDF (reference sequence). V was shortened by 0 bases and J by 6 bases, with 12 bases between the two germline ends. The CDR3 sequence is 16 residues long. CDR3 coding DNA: TGTGCCACCAGCAGAGATAGGGGGACTAGTAATTCACCCCTCCACTTT. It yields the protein CATSRDRGTSNSPLHF.

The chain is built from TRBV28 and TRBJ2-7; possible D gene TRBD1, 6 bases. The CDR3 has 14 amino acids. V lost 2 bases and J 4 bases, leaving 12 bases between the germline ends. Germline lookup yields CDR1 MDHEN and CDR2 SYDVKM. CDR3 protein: CASSLQGSTYEQYF. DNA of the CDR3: TGTGCCAGCAGTTTACAGGGGAGTACTTACGAGCAGTACTTC.

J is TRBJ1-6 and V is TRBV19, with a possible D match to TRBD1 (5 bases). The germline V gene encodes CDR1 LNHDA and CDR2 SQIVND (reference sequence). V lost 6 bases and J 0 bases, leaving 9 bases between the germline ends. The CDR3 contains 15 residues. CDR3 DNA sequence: TGTGCCAGTAGGAAGACAGCCTCCTATAATTCACCCCTCCACTTT. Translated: CASRKTASYNSPLHF.

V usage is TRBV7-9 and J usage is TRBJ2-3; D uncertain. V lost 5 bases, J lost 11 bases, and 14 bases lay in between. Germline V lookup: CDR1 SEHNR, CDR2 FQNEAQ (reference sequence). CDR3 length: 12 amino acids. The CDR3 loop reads CASSQIGTRQYF. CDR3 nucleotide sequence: TGTGCCAGCAGCCAAATCGGTACGCGGCAGTATTTT.

This CDR3 is CASSYKGYEQYF. CDR3 nucleotides: TGTGCCAGCAGTTACAAGGGGTACGAGCAGTACTTC. The gene calls are TRBV6-5 and TRBJ2-5; D perhaps matches TRBD1 (5 bases). The J call may be incorrect, as the DNA end agrees better with TRBJ2-7. This CDR3 contains 12 residues. The germline V gene encodes CDR1 MNHEY and CDR2 SVGAGI.

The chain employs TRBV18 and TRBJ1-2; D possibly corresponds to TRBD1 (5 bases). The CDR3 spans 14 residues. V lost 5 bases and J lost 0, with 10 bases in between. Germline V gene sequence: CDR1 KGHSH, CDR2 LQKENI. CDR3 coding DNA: TGTGCCAGCTCAGCGACAGAATCTAACTATGGCTACACCTTC. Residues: CASSATESNYGYTF.

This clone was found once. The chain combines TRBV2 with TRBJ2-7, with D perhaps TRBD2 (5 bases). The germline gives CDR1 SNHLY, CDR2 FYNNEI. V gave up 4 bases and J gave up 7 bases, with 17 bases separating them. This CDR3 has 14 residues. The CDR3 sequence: CASSGPTLPGEQYF. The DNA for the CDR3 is TGTGCCAGCAGTGGGCCCACCCTCCCGGGGGAGCAGTACTTC.

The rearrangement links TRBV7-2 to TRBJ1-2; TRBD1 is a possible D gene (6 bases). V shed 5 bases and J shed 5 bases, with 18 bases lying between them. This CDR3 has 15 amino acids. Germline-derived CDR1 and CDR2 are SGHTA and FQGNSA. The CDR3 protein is CASSPGPSTGYGYTF. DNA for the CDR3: TGTGCCAGCAGCCCCGGACCGTCCACAGGGTATGGCTACACCTTC.

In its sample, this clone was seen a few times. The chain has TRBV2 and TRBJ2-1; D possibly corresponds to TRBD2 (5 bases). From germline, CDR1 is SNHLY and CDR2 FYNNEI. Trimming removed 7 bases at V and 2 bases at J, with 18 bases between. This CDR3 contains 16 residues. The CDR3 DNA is TGTGCCAGCACCTCGGCCAACGGGGAAACCTACAATGAGCAGTTCTTC. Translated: CASTSANGETYNEQFF.

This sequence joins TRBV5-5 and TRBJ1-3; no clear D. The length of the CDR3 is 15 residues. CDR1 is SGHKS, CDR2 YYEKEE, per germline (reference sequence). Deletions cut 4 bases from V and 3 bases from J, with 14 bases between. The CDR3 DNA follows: TGTGCCAGCAGCACCCGGGAGAGCGATGGAAACACCATATATTTT. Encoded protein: CASSTRESDGNTIYF.

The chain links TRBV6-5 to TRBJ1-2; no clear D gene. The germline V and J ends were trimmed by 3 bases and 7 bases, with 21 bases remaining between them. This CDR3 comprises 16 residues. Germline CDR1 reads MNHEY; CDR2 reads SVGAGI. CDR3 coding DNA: TGTGCCAGCAGTTATCGGGTTCTTCAAGAGCGTCGTGGCTACACCTTC. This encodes CASSYRVLQERRGYTF.

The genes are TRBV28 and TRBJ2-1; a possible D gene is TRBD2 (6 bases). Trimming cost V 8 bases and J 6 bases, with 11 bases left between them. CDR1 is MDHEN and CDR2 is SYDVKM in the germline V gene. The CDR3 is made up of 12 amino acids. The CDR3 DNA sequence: TGTGCCAGCCGGGAGTCCACCAATGAGCAGTTCTTC. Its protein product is CASRESTNEQFF. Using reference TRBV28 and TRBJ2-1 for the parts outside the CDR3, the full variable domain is DVKVTQSSRYLVKRTGEKVFLECVQDMDHENMFWYRQDPGLGLRLIYFSYDVKMKEKGDIPEGYSVSREKKERFSLILESASTNQTSMYLCASRESTNEQFFGPGTRLTVL.

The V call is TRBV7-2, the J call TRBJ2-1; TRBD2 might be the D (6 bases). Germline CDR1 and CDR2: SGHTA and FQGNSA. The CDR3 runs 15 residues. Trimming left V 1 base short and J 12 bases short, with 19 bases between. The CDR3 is CASSLDWRGRIGQFF. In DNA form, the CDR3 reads TGTGCCAGCAGCTTAGACTGGCGGGGTCGCATCGGGCAGTTCTTC.

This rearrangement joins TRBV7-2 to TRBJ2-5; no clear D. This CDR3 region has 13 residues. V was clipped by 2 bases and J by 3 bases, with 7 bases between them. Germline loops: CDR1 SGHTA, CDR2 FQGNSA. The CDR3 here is CASSLWQEETQYF. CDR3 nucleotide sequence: TGTGCCAGCAGCTTATGGCAGGAAGAGACCCAGTACTTC.

The chain's CDR3 is CASSKGQGNEQYF. Here the CDR3 DNA reads TGTGCCAGCAGTAAAGGACAGGGAAACGAGCAGTACTTC. V and J are TRBV6-6 and TRBJ2-7; 8 bases line up with TRBD1. Germline lookup yields CDR1 MNHNY and CDR2 SVGAGI (reference sequence). With V trimmed by 5 bases and J by 5 bases, 5 bases remained unmatched. The CDR3 sequence is 13 residues long.

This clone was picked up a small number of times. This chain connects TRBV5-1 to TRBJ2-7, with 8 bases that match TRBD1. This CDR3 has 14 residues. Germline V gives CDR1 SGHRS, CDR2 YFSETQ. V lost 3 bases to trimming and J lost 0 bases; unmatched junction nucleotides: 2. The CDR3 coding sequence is TGCGCCAGCAGCTCGGACAGGGACTCCTACGAGCAGTACTTC. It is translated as CASSSDRDSYEQYF.

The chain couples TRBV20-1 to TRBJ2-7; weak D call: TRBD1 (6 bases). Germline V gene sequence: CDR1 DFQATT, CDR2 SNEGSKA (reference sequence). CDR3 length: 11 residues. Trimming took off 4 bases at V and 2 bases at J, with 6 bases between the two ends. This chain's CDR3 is CSAKGAYEQYF. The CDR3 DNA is TGCAGTGCTAAGGGGGCCTACGAGCAGTACTTC.

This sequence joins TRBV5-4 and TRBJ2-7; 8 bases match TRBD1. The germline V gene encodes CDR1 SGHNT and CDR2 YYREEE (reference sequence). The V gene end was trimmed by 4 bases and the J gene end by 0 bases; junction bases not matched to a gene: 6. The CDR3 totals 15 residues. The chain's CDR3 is CASSQGTGPSYEQYF. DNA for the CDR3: TGTGCCAGCAGCCAGGGGACAGGCCCCTCCTACGAGCAGTACTTC.